This T cell receptor (beta chain) is from a study of T-cell memory formation after mild COVID-19. Study-level points and caveats: Clones contracting over day 15 to 85 were CD4/CD8 balanced, with later expanders leaning CD4+. Nothing showed for sure that second-wave clones peaking on day 37 were SARS-CoV-2 specific. Cross-reactive memory seemingly joined, as some responding clones were found in pre-infection memory.

After 5'RACE with constant-segment primers, TCR alpha and TCR beta cDNA libraries carrying sample barcodes and UMIs were obtained. In TCRdb, the 5' RACE reads were re-called with MiXCR into one record per CDR3 protein. The data contain over 400,000 distinct CDR3 sequences, roughly a quarter of them singletons. In this sample, this clonotype turned up a few times. Its matching antigen is unknown. This CDR3 contains 15 residues. Germline CDR1 is SGHRS and CDR2 is YFSETQ. With 1 base removed from V and 1 base from J, the gap between germline ends came to 6 bases. Material: PBMCs or a T cell subset sorted from them (not recorded which). The origin of this receptor is an adult woman who had mild COVID-19 (a few samples of this study predate the infection). Cell type and time point are not known. The chain links TRBV5-1 to TRBJ2-6, with TRBD1 as a possible D gene (5 bases). CDR3 residues: CASSLKGSGANVLTF. CDR3 in DNA: TGCGCCAGCAGCTTGAAGGGGTCTGGGGCCAACGTCCTGACTTTC.